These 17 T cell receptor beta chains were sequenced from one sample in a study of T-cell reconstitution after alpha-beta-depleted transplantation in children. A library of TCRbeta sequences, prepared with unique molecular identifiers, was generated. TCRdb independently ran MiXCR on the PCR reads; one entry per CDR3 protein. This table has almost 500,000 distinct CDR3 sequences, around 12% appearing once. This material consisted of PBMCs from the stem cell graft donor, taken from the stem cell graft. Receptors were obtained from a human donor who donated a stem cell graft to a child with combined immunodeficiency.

CDR3 sequence: CASQSATNEKLFF. The CDR3 nucleotides are TGTGCCTCCCAGTCGGCAACTAATGAAAAACTGTTTTTT. V and J are TRBV24-1 and TRBJ1-4, with D unclear. The CDR3 is 13 residues long. The V end lost 12 bases, the J end lost 0 bases, and 10 bases lay between the germline ends. The germline CDR1 and CDR2 sequences are KGHDR and SFDVKD.

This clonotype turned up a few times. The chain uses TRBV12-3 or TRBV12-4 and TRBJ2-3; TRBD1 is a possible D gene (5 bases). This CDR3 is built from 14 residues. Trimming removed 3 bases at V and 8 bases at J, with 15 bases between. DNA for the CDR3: TGTGCCAGCAGTTTTGACAGTGGAACGGGTACGCAGTATTTT. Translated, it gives CASSFDSGTGTQYF.

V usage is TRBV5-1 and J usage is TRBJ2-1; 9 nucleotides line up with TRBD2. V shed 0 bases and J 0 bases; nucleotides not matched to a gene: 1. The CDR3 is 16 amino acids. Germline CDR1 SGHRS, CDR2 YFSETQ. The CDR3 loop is CASSLASGASYNEQFF. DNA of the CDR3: TGCGCCAGCAGCTTGGCTAGCGGGGCCTCCTACAATGAGCAGTTCTTC.

CDR3 DNA: TGTGCCATCAGTGACCAGCGACAGGGAGGGGGAAATCAGCCCCAGCATTTT. Protein sequence: CAISDQRQGGGNQPQHF. The chain uses TRBV10-3 and TRBJ1-5; 7 bases fit TRBD1. Germline-derived CDR1 and CDR2 are ENHRY and SYGVKD. V was pared by 3 bases and J by 4 bases, with 12 bases of the junction left unmatched. The CDR3 is 17 residues long.

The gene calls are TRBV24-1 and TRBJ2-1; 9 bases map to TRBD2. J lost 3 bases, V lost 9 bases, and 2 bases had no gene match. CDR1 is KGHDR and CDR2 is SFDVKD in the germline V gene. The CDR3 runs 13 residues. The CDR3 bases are TGTGCCACCCGGCGGGAGGGCTACAATGAGCAGTTCTTC. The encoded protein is CATRREGYNEQFF.

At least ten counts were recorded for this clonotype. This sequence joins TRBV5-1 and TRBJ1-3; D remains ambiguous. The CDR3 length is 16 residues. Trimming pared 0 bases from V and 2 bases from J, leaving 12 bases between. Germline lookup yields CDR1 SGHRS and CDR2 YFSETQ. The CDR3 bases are TGCGCCAGCAGCTTGGGTGGTAAATTGGCTGGAAACACCATATATTTT. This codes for CASSLGGKLAGNTIYF.

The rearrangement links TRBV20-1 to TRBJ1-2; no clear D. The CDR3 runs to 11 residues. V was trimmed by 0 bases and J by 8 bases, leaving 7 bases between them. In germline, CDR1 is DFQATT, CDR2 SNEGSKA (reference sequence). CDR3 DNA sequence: TGCAGTGCTAGAGATCCTCAGGGCTACACCTTC. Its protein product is CSARDPQGYTF.

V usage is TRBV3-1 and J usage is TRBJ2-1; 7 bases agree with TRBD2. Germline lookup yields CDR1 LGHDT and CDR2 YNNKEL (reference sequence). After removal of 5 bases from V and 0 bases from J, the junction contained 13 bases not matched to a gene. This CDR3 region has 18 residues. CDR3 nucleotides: TGTGCCAGCAGCTCACGGACTAGTCGAAGCTCCTCCTACAATGAGCAGTTCTTC. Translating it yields CASSSRTSRSSSYNEQFF.

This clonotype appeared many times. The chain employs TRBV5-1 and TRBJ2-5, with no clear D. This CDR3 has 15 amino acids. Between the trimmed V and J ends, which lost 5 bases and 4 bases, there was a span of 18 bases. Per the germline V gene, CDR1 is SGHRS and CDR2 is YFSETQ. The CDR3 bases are TGCGCCAGCAGACTGTGGTCAACCCCACGAGAGACCCAGTACTTC. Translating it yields CASRLWSTPRETQYF.

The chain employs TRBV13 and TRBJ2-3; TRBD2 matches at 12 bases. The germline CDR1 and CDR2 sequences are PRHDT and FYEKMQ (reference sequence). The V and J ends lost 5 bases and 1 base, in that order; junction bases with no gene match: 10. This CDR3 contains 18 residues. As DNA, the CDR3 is TGTGCCAGCAGCCAATACCCACGGACTAGCGGGGGCACAGATACGCAGTATTTT. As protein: CASSQYPRTSGGTDTQYF.

The DNA for the CDR3 is TGTGCCAGCAGTGACCGTACTAGCAATCAGCCCCAGCATTTT. It translates to CASSDRTSNQPQHF. This chain joins TRBV2 and TRBJ1-5; D call uncertain. The germline CDR1 and CDR2 sequences are SNHLY and FYNNEI. V was pared by 3 bases and J by 0 bases, with 6 bases between. There are 14 residues in the CDR3.

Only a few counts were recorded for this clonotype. CDR3 coding DNA: TGTGCCAGCAGGATTCACCAGTATGGCTACACCTTC. Translation: CASRIHQYGYTF. V and J are TRBV6-9 and TRBJ1-2; D ambiguous. Trimming left V 6 bases short and J 5 bases short, with 10 bases between. CDR1 is MNHGY and CDR2 is SVAAGI in the germline V gene. CDR3 size: 12 residues.

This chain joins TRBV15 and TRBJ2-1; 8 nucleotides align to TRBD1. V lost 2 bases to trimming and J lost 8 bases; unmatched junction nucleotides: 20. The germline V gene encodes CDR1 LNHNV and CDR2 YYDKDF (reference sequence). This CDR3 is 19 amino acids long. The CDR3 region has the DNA TGTGCCACCAGCAGACCCCCGGCCCGACAGGGGAGGAGTCAGGATGAGCAGTTCTTC. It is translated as CATSRPPARQGRSQDEQFF.

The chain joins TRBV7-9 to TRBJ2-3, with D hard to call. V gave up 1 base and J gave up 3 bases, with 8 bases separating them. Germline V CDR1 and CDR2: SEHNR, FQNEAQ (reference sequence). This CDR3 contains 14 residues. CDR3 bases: TGTGCCAGCAGCTTAGGGTCTGTGACAGATACGCAGTATTTT. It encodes CASSLGSVTDTQYF.

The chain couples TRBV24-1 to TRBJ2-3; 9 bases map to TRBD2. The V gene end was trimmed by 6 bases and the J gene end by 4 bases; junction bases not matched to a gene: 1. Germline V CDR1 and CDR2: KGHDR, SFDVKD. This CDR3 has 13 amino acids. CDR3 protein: CATSWTSADTQYF. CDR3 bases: TGTGCCACCAGTTGGACTAGCGCAGATACGCAGTATTTT.

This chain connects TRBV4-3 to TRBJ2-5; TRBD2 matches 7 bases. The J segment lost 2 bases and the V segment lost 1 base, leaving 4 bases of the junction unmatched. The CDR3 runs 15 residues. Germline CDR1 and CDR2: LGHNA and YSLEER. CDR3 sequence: CASSQVRGFQETQYF. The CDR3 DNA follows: TGCGCCAGCAGCCAAGTGCGGGGGTTTCAAGAGACCCAGTACTTC.

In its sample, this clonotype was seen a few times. CDR3 protein: CASSKGQGNYGYTF. Here the CDR3 DNA reads TGTGCCAGCAGCAAGGGACAGGGTAACTATGGCTACACCTTC. The chain employs TRBV7-2 and TRBJ1-2, with 9 bases aligning to TRBD1. V shed 5 bases and J 1 base; nucleotides not matched to a gene: 2. Germline CDR1 is SGHTA and CDR2 is FQGNSA. The CDR3 totals 14 residues.